The next 31 T cell receptor beta chains were all read from a single sample in a study of shared clonotypes between healthy human individuals. CD45RO-negative, CCR7-positively selected cells formed the naive CD8 fraction, excluding terminally differentiated effector memory CD45RA+ cells. The assay was immunoSEQ multiplex PCR, and TCRdb's table has in-frame clones only and misses some. The sample has 2 million to 2.5 million clones, about 95% seen once. Sequencing input: naive CD8+ T cells sorted from blood. The receptor source for this set is a man aged 18 to 35 in good health.

V usage is TRBV7-3 and J usage is TRBJ2-5; unclear D gene. V was clipped by 3 bases and J by 4 bases, with 21 bases between them. Germline CDR1 is SGHTA and CDR2 is FQGTGA. The CDR3 contains 17 residues. CDR3: CASSLRSRHGLRETQYF. In nucleotides, the CDR3 is TGTGCCAGCAGCTTGAGATCAAGACACGGCCTAAGAGAGACCCAGTACTTC.

V is TRBV7-6 and J is TRBJ2-5; 10 bases are a match to TRBD1. The CDR3 contains 15 residues. Germline-derived CDR1 and CDR2 are SGHVS and FNYEAQ. Trimming at V came to 5 bases and at J to 5 bases, leaving 8 bases not matched to a gene. The CDR3: CASSDWDRGVETQYF. The CDR3 nucleotides read TGTGCCAGCAGCGATTGGGACAGGGGAGTGGAGACCCAGTACTTC.

The chain carries TRBV19 and TRBJ2-7, with TRBD1 identical over 8 bases. The CDR3 is 16 amino acids. Per the germline V gene, CDR1 is LNHDA and CDR2 is SQIVND (reference sequence). V shed 2 bases, J shed 3 bases, and the junction held 9 bases outside the gene matches. CDR3 sequence: CASSILLGTGNYEQYF. The DNA of the CDR3 is TGTGCCAGTAGTATATTATTAGGGACAGGCAACTACGAGCAGTACTTC.

V usage is TRBV28 and J usage is TRBJ2-3; D tentatively fits TRBD1 or TRBD2 (6 bases each). V lost 2 bases, J lost 0 bases, and 12 bases lay in between. Per germline, CDR1 MDHEN and CDR2 SYDVKM. The CDR3 covers 16 residues. CDR3 in amino acids: CASSLVGGSSTDTQYF. The CDR3 coding sequence is TGTGCCAGCAGTTTAGTCGGGGGCTCTAGCACAGATACGCAGTATTTT. The whole variable domain, filled in from reference TRBV28 and TRBJ2-3, reads DVKVTQSSRYLVKRTGEKVFLECVQDMDHENMFWYRQDPGLGLRLIYFSYDVKMKEKGDIPEGYSVSREKKERFSLILESASTNQTSMYLCASSLVGGSSTDTQYFGPGTRLTVL.

This clone was detected only a few times. Other DNA variants within this sample encode the same CDR3. The chain carries TRBV4-1 and TRBJ1-1; 7 bases agree with TRBD1. The CDR3 runs to 14 residues. Germline trimming cut 4 bases from V and 1 base from J; bases unmatched to any gene: 3. Germline V lookup: CDR1 MGHRA, CDR2 YSYEKL. The CDR3 coding sequence is TGCGCCAGCAGCCCCCGACAGGGGAACACTGAAGCTTTCTTT. This encodes CASSPRQGNTEAFF.

The chain carries TRBV9 and TRBJ2-1, with no clear D. The CDR3 length is 15 residues. Between the trimmed V and J ends, which lost 0 bases and 3 bases, there was a span of 10 bases. Germline lookup yields CDR1 SGDLS and CDR2 YYNGEE. DNA of the CDR3: TGTGCCAGCAGCGTAGTCACTACCAACTACAATGAGCAGTTCTTC. It yields the protein CASSVVTTNYNEQFF.

The chain combines TRBV6-5 with TRBJ1-1, with unresolved D. From germline, CDR1 is MNHEY and CDR2 SVGAGI. CDR3 length: 12 residues. Between the trimmed V and J ends, which lost 8 bases and 1 base, there was a span of 8 bases. The CDR3 nucleotides read TGTGCCAGCGGACTCTGGAACACTGAAGCTTTCTTT. Translating gives CASGLWNTEAFF.

The CDR3 protein is CASSSRGGRVYNEQFF. CDR3 coding DNA: TGTGCCAGCAGTTCTCGGGGCGGGAGGGTCTACAATGAGCAGTTCTTC. The V and J genes are TRBV27 and TRBJ2-1, with TRBD2 matching over 9 bases. After removal of 4 bases from V and 3 bases from J, the junction contained 7 bases not matched to a gene. The CDR3 loop spans 16 amino acids. Germline V gene data show CDR1 as MNHEY and CDR2 as SMNVEV (reference sequence).

Only one count was recorded for this clone. J is TRBJ2-1 and V is TRBV6-5; TRBD1 is a possible D gene (6 bases). Germline V gene sequence: CDR1 MNHEY, CDR2 SVGAGI. CDR3 length equals 15 residues. V was trimmed by 0 bases and J by 5 bases, leaving 11 bases between them. CDR3 sequence: CASSYSGATHNEQFF. CDR3 in DNA: TGTGCCAGCAGTTACTCGGGGGCGACGCACAATGAGCAGTTCTTC.

This clone appeared a single time. The chain is built from TRBV4-1 and TRBJ2-5; no clear D. Germline CDR1 reads MGHRA; CDR2 reads YSYEKL. The V gene lost 0 bases and the J gene lost 1 base, with 3 bases spanning the gap. There are 13 residues in the CDR3. The CDR3 sequence is CASSQDIQETQYF. The CDR3 bases are TGCGCCAGCAGCCAAGATATCCAAGAGACCCAGTACTTC.

DNA for the CDR3: TGTGCCAGCAGCCTAAGCGCGGGGAGCACAGATACGCAGTATTTT. Translated: CASSLSAGSTDTQYF. The V gene is TRBV5-5, the J gene TRBJ2-3, with a weak D call TRBD2 (6 bases). Trimming removed 4 bases from V and 0 bases from J, with 12 bases in between. CDR1 is SGHKS, CDR2 YYEKEE, per germline (reference sequence). This CDR3 is built from 15 residues.

This clone was counted a single time. V is TRBV2 and J is TRBJ1-2, with unresolved D. There are 12 residues in the CDR3. V was clipped by 7 bases and J by 0 bases, with 6 bases between them. From germline, CDR1 is SNHLY and CDR2 FYNNEI. The CDR3 bases are TGTGCCAGCAACGCAGCTAACTATGGCTACACCTTC. Its protein product is CASNAANYGYTF.

This chain joins TRBV15 and TRBJ1-2; 8 nucleotides line up with TRBD1. The V and J ends lost 0 bases and 4 bases, in that order; junction bases with no gene match: 7. CDR1 LNHNV and CDR2 YYDKDF come from the germline V gene (reference sequence). The CDR3 sequence is 16 residues long. The DNA for the CDR3 is TGTGCCACCAGCAGAGATAGGGGACAGGCGATCTATGGCTACACCTTC. It codes for CATSRDRGQAIYGYTF.

With regard to this clone: An end of the junction does not agree with germline; a read error may underlie this. The rearrangement uses TRBV6-5 and TRBJ1-1; possibly TRBD1 for D (6 bases). The CDR3 contains 15 residues. The germline CDR1 and CDR2 sequences are MNHEY and SVGAGI. CDR3 bases: TGTGCCAGCGGTTACAGGGATGTAACTGAGACTGAAGCTTTCTTT. Translation: CASGYRDVTETEAFF.

This clone has just one count. This chain connects TRBV19 to TRBJ2-1; D ambiguous. Germline V lookup: CDR1 LNHDA, CDR2 SQIVND (reference sequence). V was shortened by 7 bases and J by 0 bases, with 13 bases between the two germline ends. This CDR3 contains 15 residues. The DNA for the CDR3 is TGTGCCAGTACAGACGTCGAAGGCTCCTACAATGAGCAGTTCTTC. Translating gives CASTDVEGSYNEQFF.

About this clone itself: The same CDR3 arises from other DNA sequences in this sample as well. The V and J genes are TRBV4-1 and TRBJ1-2; no reliable D call. Germline V gene lookup returns CDR1 MGHRA and CDR2 YSYEKL. The CDR3 covers 14 residues. Trimming stripped 0 bases from V and 2 bases from J, with 7 bases between. The CDR3 coding sequence is TGCGCCAGCAGCCAAGATACGGGGAACTATGGCTACACCTTC. This gives the protein CASSQDTGNYGYTF.

The chain is built from TRBV9 and TRBJ1-4; no definite D call. CDR1 SGDLS and CDR2 YYNGEE come from the germline V gene. The CDR3 is 15 amino acids. V gave up 2 bases and J gave up 7 bases, with 15 bases separating them. The CDR3 reads CASSVGGLMGEKLFF. The CDR3 nucleotides read TGTGCCAGCAGCGTGGGAGGCCTCATGGGTGAAAAACTGTTTTTT.

This chain uses TRBV13 with TRBJ2-7; D remains unclear. V lost 5 bases and J lost 1, with 9 bases in between. This CDR3 is built from 13 residues. The germline V gene encodes CDR1 PRHDT and CDR2 FYEKMQ (reference sequence). The CDR3 reads CASSPWRSYEQYF. The CDR3 DNA is TGTGCCAGCAGCCCCTGGCGGTCCTACGAGCAGTACTTC.

The rearrangement joins TRBV11-2 to TRBJ2-3, with 7 positions matching TRBD1. This CDR3 comprises 17 residues. Per germline, CDR1 SGHAT and CDR2 FQNNGV. J was trimmed by 3 bases and V by 1 base; bases with no gene match: 10. Written as DNA, the CDR3 is TGTGCCAGCAGCTTAGCCGGACAGGCACTGGGTACAGATACGCAGTATTTT. It translates to CASSLAGQALGTDTQYF.

In the case of this clone: Other DNA sequences in the sample encode the same CDR3. The rearrangement joins TRBV4-3 to TRBJ2-2, with TRBD1 matching over 7 bases. The CDR3 runs to 15 residues. The ends lost 0 bases at V and 4 bases at J; junction bases unmatched: 2. Germline V gene sequence: CDR1 LGHNA, CDR2 YSLEER. The CDR3 here is CASSQDRQGTGELFF. CDR3 nucleotide sequence: TGCGCCAGCAGCCAAGATCGACAGGGCACCGGGGAGCTGTTTTTT.

CDR3 region: CASSFPTGVAYEQYF. The CDR3 nucleotides read TGTGCCAGCAGTTTCCCGACAGGTGTGGCCTACGAGCAGTACTTC. This rearrangement joins TRBV28 to TRBJ2-7; D may be TRBD1 (6 bases). Trimming took 3 bases from V and 2 from J, leaving 14 bases between them. Germline V gene lookup returns CDR1 MDHEN and CDR2 SYDVKM. The CDR3 spans 15 residues. The full variable domain, rest sourced from reference TRBV28 and TRBJ2-7, is DVKVTQSSRYLVKRTGEKVFLECVQDMDHENMFWYRQDPGLGLRLIYFSYDVKMKEKGDIPEGYSVSREKKERFSLILESASTNQTSMYLCASSFPTGVAYEQYFGPGTRLTVT.

The chain joins TRBV11-2 to TRBJ2-7; perhaps TRBD1 as D (6 bases). The CDR3 spans 15 residues. Germline CDR1 SGHAT, CDR2 FQNNGV. Trimming removed 2 bases from V and 0 bases from J, with 11 bases in between. The CDR3 sequence is CASSLSTGLSYEQYF. CDR3 DNA sequence: TGTGCCAGCAGCTTAAGCACAGGGCTCTCCTACGAGCAGTACTTC.

The chain recombines TRBV4-3 with TRBJ1-4; D possibly corresponds to TRBD1 (6 bases). Germline loops: CDR1 LGHNA, CDR2 YSLEER. The CDR3 consists of 16 residues. Trimming took 3 bases from V and 3 from J, leaving 14 bases between them. The CDR3 protein is CASSQGETGANEKLFF. For the CDR3, the DNA is TGCGCCAGCAGCCAGGGGGAGACAGGAGCTAATGAAAAACTGTTTTTT.

The V and J genes are TRBV5-1 and TRBJ1-1; D unresolved. In germline, CDR1 is SGHRS, CDR2 YFSETQ. Trimming cost V 2 bases and J 4 bases, with 12 bases left between them. The CDR3 runs to 14 residues. The CDR3 here is CASSFAGWSTEAFF. CDR3 nucleotides: TGCGCCAGCAGCTTTGCGGGGTGGAGCACTGAAGCTTTCTTT.

This rearrangement joins TRBV21-1 to TRBJ2-7; TRBD2, the table's D call, lacks a check against the DNA. TRBV21-1 is classified as a pseudogene. This CDR3 is 16 amino acids long. The chain's CDR3 is CASSNRSGGWAYEQYF. The CDR3 nucleotides read TGTGCCAGCAGCAACCGTAGTGGAGGCTGGGCCTACGAGCAGTACTTC.

The V gene is TRBV6-6, the J gene TRBJ1-2; tentatively, D is TRBD1 (6 bases). Per the germline V gene, CDR1 is MNHNY and CDR2 is SVGAGI (reference sequence). Trimming pared 7 bases from V and 7 bases from J, leaving 16 bases between. The CDR3 totals 13 residues. Written as DNA, the CDR3 is TGTGCCAGCACCAAAACAGGGTTGGGTGGCTACACCTTC. Translation gives CASTKTGLGGYTF.

The rearrangement uses TRBV10-2 and TRBJ2-1, with 8 bases fitting TRBD2. This CDR3 is 17 amino acids long. After removal of 6 bases from V and 5 bases from J, the junction contained 15 bases not matched to a gene. The germline V gene has CDR1 WSHSY and CDR2 SAAADI. CDR3 DNA sequence: TGCGCCAGCAGAAAACTAGCGGAGGAGGGCCTCGACAATGAGCAGTTCTTC. It encodes CASRKLAEEGLDNEQFF.

The rearrangement joins TRBV4-1 to TRBJ1-4; D is unresolved. V was shortened by 0 bases and J by 5 bases, with 7 bases between the two germline ends. The CDR3 sequence is 14 residues long. CDR1 is MGHRA and CDR2 is YSYEKL in the germline V gene. CDR3 region: CASSQDILNEKLFF. The CDR3 DNA reads TGCGCCAGCAGCCAAGATATTCTCAATGAAAAACTGTTTTTT.

This CDR3 reads CASNWRGADGYTF. DNA for the CDR3: TGTGCCAGCAACTGGCGGGGGGCTGATGGCTACACCTTC. The gene calls are TRBV19 and TRBJ1-2; weak D call: TRBD1 (6 bases). The CDR3 is 13 amino acids. From germline, CDR1 is LNHDA and CDR2 SQIVND (reference sequence). V gave up 9 bases and J gave up 6 bases, with 17 bases separating them. The whole variable domain, filled in from reference TRBV19 and TRBJ1-2, reads DGGITQSPKYLFRKEGQNVTLSCEQNLNHDAMYWYRQDPGQGLRLIYYSQIVNDFQKGDIAEGYSVSREKKESFPLTVTSAQKNPTAFYLCASNWRGADGYTFGSGTRLTVV.

The gene calls are TRBV6-1 and TRBJ2-7; 9 bases are a match to TRBD1. The trim removed 3 bases at V and 4 bases at J, leaving 13 bases unmatched. The CDR3 spans 17 residues. The germline gives CDR1 MNHNS, CDR2 SASEGT. CDR3 DNA sequence: TGTGCCAGCAGTGAGATAGCCTTACGGGACAGGGCATACGAGCAGTACTTC. Amino acid sequence: CASSEIALRDRAYEQYF.

The chain joins TRBV10-2 to TRBJ1-5; weak D call: TRBD1 (5 bases). Trimming removed 0 bases at V and 9 bases at J, with 9 bases between. Germline values: CDR1 WSHSY, CDR2 SAAADI. The CDR3 length is 13 residues. CDR3: CASSESGGWPQHF. The CDR3 DNA sequence: TGCGCCAGCAGTGAGTCGGGGGGGTGGCCCCAGCATTTT.